Below are 4 T cell receptor beta chains sequenced from a single sample in a study of a mutant IDH1 vaccine in newly diagnosed glioma. Their cognate antigens are unknown. Generated by immunoSEQ multiplex PCR, the TCRdb table keeps only in-frame clones and is missing some. The sample consists of roughly 120,000 clones, roughly 78% of them appearing once. Time point here: week 11, during vaccination. One vaccine dose held 300 ug of mutant IDH1 20-mer peptide and came with topical imiquimod. This sample comprised PBMCs, obtained from a glioma patient whose treatment included an IDH1 peptide vaccine. The receptors were gathered from a man aged 35-49 years with glioma.

This chain uses TRBV10-2 with TRBJ1-5; no clear D gene. CDR1 and CDR2 (germline): WSHSY, SAAADI. This CDR3 has 15 residues. V shed 5 bases and J shed 2 bases, with 13 bases lying between them. The CDR3 region has the DNA TGCGCCAGCAGTTCTTACACGGAGGGCAATCAGCCCCAGCATTTT. Residues: CASSSYTEGNQPQHF.

The CDR3 sequence is CAISEWGGDGQPQHF. CDR3 DNA sequence: TGTGCCATCAGTGAGTGGGGGGGAGATGGTCAGCCCCAGCATTTT. The rearrangement uses TRBV10-3 and TRBJ1-5; D might be TRBD1 (5 bases). The CDR3 spans 15 residues. CDR1 ENHRY and CDR2 SYGVKD come from the germline V gene. Trimming left V 1 base short and J 6 bases short, with 13 bases between.

The V gene is TRBV7-2, the J gene TRBJ2-7; D unclear. Trimming removed 2 bases at V and 6 bases at J, with 5 bases between. The germline V gene has CDR1 SGHTA and CDR2 FQGNSA. This CDR3 has 11 amino acids. The chain's CDR3 is CASSLYGEQYF. In nucleotides, the CDR3 is TGTGCCAGCAGCTTATACGGCGAGCAGTACTTC. Together with reference TRBV7-2 and TRBJ2-7, the CDR3 gives the full variable domain: GAGVSQSPSNKVTEKGKDVELRCDPISGHTALYWYRQSLGQGLEFLIYFQGNSAPDKSGLPSDRFSAERTGGSVSTLTIQRTQQEDSAVYLCASSLYGEQYFGPGTRLTVT.

CDR3 protein: CASSPYPGLTSYTF. CDR3 DNA sequence: TGTGCCAGCAGCCCCTACCCTGGACTCACGAGCTACACCTTC. V gene TRBV11-2 combines with J gene TRBJ1-2; the D is unclear. V lost 5 bases and J lost 9, with 19 bases in between. Germline-derived CDR1 and CDR2 are SGHAT and FQNNGV. The CDR3 spans 14 residues.